The 30 T cell receptor beta chains presented below share a single source sample, sequenced in a study of shared clonotypes between healthy human individuals. CD45RO-negative, CCR7-selected cells formed the naive CD8 fraction, which excluded terminally differentiated effector memory CD45RA+ cells. Profiling relied on immunoSEQ multiplex PCR, and the TCRdb table lists in-frame clones only, not all of them. Among over 2 million clones listed, approximately 95% were seen once. The sequencing input was naive CD8+ T cells sorted from blood. The source of these receptors is a man between 18 and 29 years old in good health.

This rearrangement joins TRBV7-6 to TRBJ2-2; 9 bases fit TRBD1. Germline-derived CDR1 and CDR2 are SGHVS and FNYEAQ. This CDR3 contains 16 residues. V shed 5 bases, J shed 3 bases, and the junction held 7 bases outside the gene matches. DNA of the CDR3: TGTGCCAGCAGCAATGCGGGACAGGGTTACACCGGGGAGCTGTTTTTT. Encoded protein: CASSNAGQGYTGELFF. The entire variable domain, with the rest obtained from reference TRBV7-6 and TRBJ2-2, is as follows: GAGVSQSPRYKVTKRGQDVALRCDPISGHVSLYWYRQALGQGPEFLTYFNYEAQQDKSGLPNDRFSAERPEGSISTLTIQRTEQRDSAMYRCASSNAGQGYTGELFFGEGSRLTVL.

The chain carries TRBV4-3 and TRBJ1-1; weak D call: TRBD1 (5 bases). The CDR3 is 15 residues long. Germline V lookup: CDR1 LGHNA, CDR2 YSLEER. V was pared by 1 base and J by 1 base, with 10 bases between. The CDR3 loop is CASSQVIQANTEAFF. In DNA, the CDR3 is TGCGCCAGCAGCCAAGTTATACAGGCGAACACTGAAGCTTTCTTT.

J is TRBJ2-4 and V is TRBV27, with TRBD1 matching over 9 bases. This CDR3 spans 16 amino acids. Germline V CDR1 and CDR2: MNHEY, SMNVEV (reference sequence). Trimming took 3 bases from V and 1 from J; bases not matched to a gene: 4. CDR3 amino acids: CASSFLGQGAKNIQYF. The CDR3 DNA follows: TGTGCCAGCAGTTTTTTGGGACAGGGTGCCAAAAACATTCAGTACTTC.

This clone was found once. This chain uses TRBV7-6 with TRBJ2-5; no firm D call. CDR3 size: 14 residues. The germline V gene has CDR1 SGHVS and CDR2 FNYEAQ. With 3 bases removed from V and 5 bases from J, the gap between germline ends came to 13 bases. CDR3 amino acids: CASSFPDLGETQYF. CDR3 bases: TGTGCCAGCAGCTTTCCTGACCTTGGGGAGACCCAGTACTTC.

A remark on this clone: Within the sample, other DNA sequences also encode this same CDR3. The CDR3 DNA is TGTGCCAGCAGTCTAACATTTACCGGGGAGCTGTTTTTT. Translated, it gives CASSLTFTGELFF. The rearrangement links TRBV27 to TRBJ2-2, with unresolved D. The germline V gene has CDR1 MNHEY and CDR2 SMNVEV (reference sequence). V lost 5 bases and J 5 bases, leaving 9 bases between the germline ends. This CDR3 region has 13 residues.

The chain couples TRBV19 to TRBJ1-1, with a weak D call TRBD1 (6 bases). The ends were cut back, 1 base at V and 11 bases at J, with 17 bases in the middle. Per germline, CDR1 LNHDA and CDR2 SQIVND (reference sequence). The CDR3 has 14 amino acids. CDR3 residues: CASSIVGQSKEAFF. The CDR3 region has the DNA TGTGCCAGTAGTATAGTTGGACAGAGCAAGGAGGCTTTCTTT.

The genes are TRBV5-6 and TRBJ2-1; no clear D. The CDR3 is 13 amino acids. The germline V gene encodes CDR1 SGHDT and CDR2 YYEEEE. The V and J ends lost 1 base and 0 bases respectively, with 2 bases between them. The CDR3 nucleotides read TGTGCCAGCAGCTTGCCCTCCTACAATGAGCAGTTCTTC. Its translation: CASSLPSYNEQFF. The whole variable domain, remainder taken from reference TRBV5-6 and TRBJ2-1, is DAGVTQSPTHLIKTRGQQVTLRCSPKSGHDTVSWYQQALGQGPQFIFQYYEEEERQRGNFPDRFSGHQFPNYSSELNVNALLLGDSALYLCASSLPSYNEQFFGPGTRLTVL.

V gene TRBV9 combines with J gene TRBJ1-1; D is unresolved. Germline CDR1 is SGDLS and CDR2 is YYNGEE. Deletions cut 2 bases from V and 3 bases from J, with 11 bases between. The CDR3 runs 14 residues. CDR3 protein: CASSVGNPDTEAFF. The CDR3 DNA sequence: TGTGCCAGCAGCGTTGGAAACCCGGACACTGAAGCTTTCTTT.

This chain links TRBV7-9 with TRBJ2-7; 7 bases match TRBD1. Trimming took 5 bases from V and 0 from J; bases not matched to a gene: 10. CDR1 SEHNR and CDR2 FQNEAQ come from the germline V gene (reference sequence). The CDR3 runs 16 residues. CDR3 nucleotide sequence: TGTGCCAGCAGCGCAACAGGGGACGTACTCTCCTACGAGCAGTACTTC. This sequence encodes CASSATGDVLSYEQYF.

This chain joins TRBV10-3 and TRBJ1-4; 10 bases are a match to TRBD1. This CDR3 is 15 amino acids long. Germline loops: CDR1 ENHRY, CDR2 SYGVKD. V lost 2 bases and J lost 8; bases outside the gene matches: 5. The CDR3 DNA reads as TGTGCCATCAGTGAGGGTGGGACAGGGGAGGAAAAACTGTTTTTT. It codes for CAISEGGTGEEKLFF.

The V gene is TRBV11-3, the J gene TRBJ2-3; the D gene is possibly TRBD2 (6 bases). Germline values: CDR1 SGHNT, CDR2 YENEEA. With 5 bases removed from V and 6 bases from J, the gap between germline ends came to 12 bases. The CDR3 has 13 amino acids. The CDR3 is CASSPGTVDTQYF. As DNA, the CDR3 is TGTGCCAGCAGCCCGGGGACTGTCGATACGCAGTATTTT.

The chain joins TRBV28 to TRBJ2-7; D may be TRBD1 (6 bases). Germline V gene data show CDR1 as MDHEN and CDR2 as SYDVKM. With 3 bases removed from V and 3 bases from J, the gap between germline ends came to 18 bases. The CDR3 loop spans 16 amino acids. The CDR3: CASSLGDMGSIYEQYF. The CDR3 DNA reads TGTGCCAGCAGTTTGGGGGACATGGGTTCTATCTACGAGCAGTACTTC.

This chain joins TRBV27 and TRBJ1-6; D not certain. In germline, CDR1 is MNHEY, CDR2 SMNVEV (reference sequence). The CDR3 is 13 amino acids. Trimming removed 6 bases from V and 10 bases from J, with 13 bases in between. CDR3 loop: CASSPPSASPLHF. For the CDR3, the DNA is TGTGCCAGCAGCCCGCCATCGGCGTCACCCCTCCACTTT.

For this clone: Different DNA sequences within this sample yield the same CDR3. J is TRBJ2-7 and V is TRBV4-1; D might be TRBD2 (6 bases). V was shortened by 4 bases and J by 1 base, with 8 bases between the two germline ends. This CDR3 has 13 amino acids. CDR1 and CDR2 from the germline V gene are MGHRA and YSYEKL. The CDR3 here is CASSLGLSYEQYF. DNA of the CDR3: TGCGCCAGCAGCCTGGGACTGTCCTACGAGCAGTACTTC.

The genes are TRBV5-4 and TRBJ2-5; D is ambiguous. This CDR3 region has 11 residues. Looked up from germline, CDR1 is SGHNT and CDR2 is YYREEE (reference sequence). V was pared by 7 bases and J by 5 bases, with 9 bases between. The CDR3 protein is CASASGETQYF. CDR3 bases: TGTGCCAGCGCCTCTGGGGAGACCCAGTACTTC.

The rearrangement links TRBV11-2 to TRBJ1-2; D remains unclear. Trimming took off 5 bases at V and 5 bases at J, with 21 bases between the two ends. This CDR3 spans 16 amino acids. Per germline, CDR1 SGHAT and CDR2 FQNNGV. The CDR3 coding sequence is TGTGCCAGCAGCGCACCCGAACTAGTCCCCGCGTATGGCTACACCTTC. Its translation: CASSAPELVPAYGYTF.

This chain connects TRBV11-2 to TRBJ2-7; 9 bases align to TRBD2. Germline CDR1 SGHAT, CDR2 FQNNGV. V shed 5 bases, J shed 1 base, and the junction held 12 bases outside the gene matches. The CDR3 consists of 17 residues. The DNA of the CDR3 is TGTGCCAGCAGCGGACGTAGCGGGGGCGCTCTTTCCTACGAGCAGTACTTC. This translates into CASSGRSGGALSYEQYF.

V usage is TRBV6-5 and J usage is TRBJ2-1; 8 positions agree with TRBD2. Germline CDR1 reads MNHEY; CDR2 reads SVGAGI. The CDR3 extends over 15 amino acids. Trimming at V came to 2 bases and at J to 7 bases, leaving 7 bases not matched to a gene. CDR3 nucleotide sequence: TGTGCCAGCAGTTACGAGAGCGGGGGATTAAATGAGCAGTTCTTC. Protein sequence: CASSYESGGLNEQFF.

The V gene is TRBV7-9, the J gene TRBJ2-3; D not resolved. Looked up from germline, CDR1 is SEHNR and CDR2 is FQNEAQ (reference sequence). The CDR3 sequence is 14 residues long. V gave up 6 bases and J gave up 2 bases, with 12 bases separating them. The CDR3 here is CASSLNWVTDTQYF. DNA for the CDR3: TGTGCCAGCAGTTTGAATTGGGTCACAGATACGCAGTATTTT.

This sequence joins TRBV5-4 and TRBJ2-7; 9 bases match TRBD2. Germline values: CDR1 SGHNT, CDR2 YYREEE (reference sequence). Trimming cost V 4 bases and J 6 bases; bases outside gene matches: 14. CDR3 length equals 16 residues. DNA for the CDR3: TGTGCCAGCAGCGGGGGTCCTAGCGGGATTCTAAGCGAGCAGTACTTC. Encoded protein: CASSGGPSGILSEQYF.

The chain links TRBV28 to TRBJ2-1, with D possibly being TRBD1 (5 bases). V shed 3 bases and J shed 3 bases, with 12 bases lying between them. CDR1 and CDR2 from the germline V gene are MDHEN and SYDVKM. This CDR3 spans 15 amino acids. In DNA form, the CDR3 reads TGTGCCAGCAGTTTTGAAGGGGCCGACTACAATGAGCAGTTCTTC. Translated, it gives CASSFEGADYNEQFF.

The chain employs TRBV4-1 and TRBJ2-3; D is undetermined. The germline V gene encodes CDR1 MGHRA and CDR2 YSYEKL. CDR3 length: 15 amino acids. V was shortened by 1 base and J by 0 bases, with 8 bases between the two germline ends. The CDR3 nucleotides are TGCGCCAGCAGCCAAGTTGCGGACAGCACAGATACGCAGTATTTT. The encoded protein is CASSQVADSTDTQYF.

The chain recombines TRBV30 with TRBJ1-6, with D unclear. The CDR3 spans 14 residues. Germline CDR1 GTSNPN, CDR2 SVGIG (reference sequence). V lost 2 bases, J lost 4 bases, and 9 bases lay in between. CDR3 nucleotide sequence: TGTGCCTGGAGTCCAGACGGGTATAATTCACCCCTCCACTTT. It translates to CAWSPDGYNSPLHF.

The gene calls are TRBV11-2 and TRBJ1-2, with TRBD1 identical over 7 bases. Unmatched junction bases numbered 6, after V lost 0 bases and J lost 5 bases. Germline CDR1 is SGHAT and CDR2 is FQNNGV. This CDR3 comprises 15 residues. The CDR3 sequence: CASSLDFGRGYGYTF. CDR3 in DNA: TGTGCCAGCAGCTTAGATTTCGGCAGGGGGTATGGCTACACCTTC.

This clone was seen a single time. The chain carries TRBV5-1 and TRBJ2-3; 7 bases fit TRBD1. The V segment lost 2 bases and the J segment 0 bases; nucleotides outside the gene matches: 6. CDR1 and CDR2 (germline): SGHRS, YFSETQ. The CDR3 runs 16 residues. For the CDR3, the DNA is TGCGCCAGCAGCTTCGACAGGGTCTATAGCACAGATACGCAGTATTTT. The encoded protein is CASSFDRVYSTDTQYF. Complete variable domain (other parts from reference TRBV5-1 and TRBJ2-3): KAGVTQTPRYLIKTRGQQVTLSCSPISGHRSVSWYQQTPGQGLQFLFEYFSETQRNKGNFPGRFSGRQFSNSRSEMNVSTLELGDSALYLCASSFDRVYSTDTQYFGPGTRLTVL.

The chain couples TRBV14 to TRBJ2-7; 13 bases agree with TRBD2. The germline V gene encodes CDR1 SGHDN and CDR2 FVKESK. This CDR3 has 16 residues. V lost 4 bases to trimming and J lost 3 bases; unmatched junction nucleotides: 6. The CDR3 DNA reads TGTGCCAGCAGCCCTCAGGGACTAGCGGGATACTACGAGCAGTACTTC. Translation: CASSPQGLAGYYEQYF.

The chain joins TRBV27 to TRBJ1-5, with D unclear. Germline loops: CDR1 MNHEY, CDR2 SMNVEV (reference sequence). Deletions cut 8 bases from V and 0 bases from J, with 8 bases between. The CDR3 sequence is 13 residues long. CDR3 sequence (DNA): TGTGCCAGCGGAAACGCTAGCAATCAGCCCCAGCATTTT. Its translation: CASGNASNQPQHF.

The chain combines TRBV13 with TRBJ2-3, with D possibly being TRBD2 (5 bases). CDR1 is PRHDT and CDR2 is FYEKMQ in the germline V gene (reference sequence). The CDR3 is made up of 16 amino acids. V dropped 3 bases and J dropped 0 bases, with 13 bases sitting between them. CDR3 sequence (DNA): TGTGCCAGCAGCTTTAACCTGAGGGATAGCACAGATACGCAGTATTTT. Translated: CASSFNLRDSTDTQYF.

The CDR3 is CASSPPRTGGTEAFF. CDR3 bases: TGTGCCAGCTCACCACCACGAACAGGGGGGACTGAAGCTTTCTTT. The chain combines TRBV18 with TRBJ1-1; 8 bases line up with TRBD1. This CDR3 comprises 15 residues. The trim removed 0 bases at V and 5 bases at J, leaving 5 bases unmatched. The germline V gene has CDR1 KGHSH and CDR2 LQKENI.

J is TRBJ2-7 and V is TRBV2, with D hard to call. V lost 7 bases and J 1 base, leaving 8 bases between the germline ends. The CDR3 length is 12 residues. The germline gives CDR1 SNHLY, CDR2 FYNNEI. CDR3 sequence reads: CASMWSSYEQYF. CDR3 coding DNA: TGTGCCAGCATGTGGAGTTCCTACGAGCAGTACTTC. The variable domain in full, completed from reference TRBV2 and TRBJ2-7, reads EPEVTQTPSHQVTQMGQEVILRCVPISNHLYFYWYRQILGQKVEFLVSFYNNEISEKSEIFDDQFSVERPDGSNFTLKIRSTKLEDSAMYFCASMWSSYEQYFGPGTRLTVT.